This T cell receptor (beta chain) is drawn from a study of radiation and T cells in renal cell carcinoma. Broader study findings: From baseline, blood top tumor clonotypes peaked at 2 weeks post-radiation.

This CDR3 contains 15 residues. The germline gives CDR1 MGHRA, CDR2 YSYEKL. Trimming took 0 bases from V and 2 from J, leaving 11 bases between them. The time point: blood 4 weeks post-SBRT, at nephrectomy. The treatment is: 15 Gy SBRT to primary tumor, nephrectomy 4 weeks later. A note on this clone: Its antigen remains unidentified.

Generated by immunoSEQ multiplex PCR, the TCRdb table keeps only in-frame clones and is missing some. The sample consists of roughly 92,000 clones, more than 65% of them appearing once. The sequencing used blood, collected from a patient whose treatment included radiotherapy and nephrectomy. This sequence joins TRBV4-1 and TRBJ2-7; D is possibly TRBD1 or TRBD2 (5 bases each). The TCR originated in a man aged 55 to 69 with renal cell carcinoma. DNA for the CDR3: TGCGCCAGCAGCCAAGAGGGGACCCCTACCTACGAGCAGTACTTC. This encodes CASSQEGTPTYEQYF.